This T cell receptor (beta chain) was documented in a study of shared clonotypes between healthy human individuals. Worth noting for this clone: Its specificity is not known.

Positively selected for CCR7, the CD45RO-negative cells used as naive CD8 cells excluded terminally differentiated effector memory CD45RA+ cells. The healthy adult donors were HIV-negative and reported no recent acute infections or vaccinations. Findings and limits, study-wide: Clonotypes shared by all four sorted-subset donors had higher generation probabilities than non-shared clonotypes. Estimated richness values were generally larger in naive subsets than in memory subsets.

This CDR3 spans 14 amino acids. CDR1 is MNHEY, CDR2 SVGAGI, per germline. Trimming pared 2 bases from V and 10 bases from J, leaving 17 bases between. Repertoires were generated with immunoSEQ multiplex PCR, while TCRdb's copy carries only in-frame clones and drops some. Of millions of clones in the sample, about 95% were seen once. This TCR was sampled from a young man in good health. V usage is TRBV6-5 and J usage is TRBJ2-5; D could derive from TRBD1 or TRBD2 (6 bases each). The sample taken for sequencing was naive CD8+ T cells sorted from blood. The CDR3 DNA reads as TGTGCCAGCAGTTACAGAGGGGGACTCTGGGACCAGTACTTC. Translating it yields CASSYRGGLWDQYF.